The clone carrying this T cell receptor beta chain turned up a few times. Its target is unknown. The V and J ends lost 6 bases and 7 bases respectively, with 16 bases between them. CDR3 length: 12 residues. CDR1 is DFQATT and CDR2 is SNEGSKA in the germline V gene (reference sequence). The entry originates in a study of human T cells and chemical hapten exposure. Study in general: Diphenylcyclopropenone doses were given weekly to the scalps of patients across the roughly 24-week study. Patients were mainly female, each with alopecia areata, totalis or universalis. Broader study findings: Because all patients had alopecia, their immune responses might differ from healthy ones.

Attachment of unique molecular identifiers to individual cDNA molecules was performed in the library. Each CDR3 protein is one row after TCRdb ran MiXCR on the RACE reads. The sample holds some 380,000 distinct CDR3 sequences, roughly 4.8% seen once. The sample's time point: patch test 1, 2 weeks after DPC sensitization. As for treatment: therapeutic diphenylcyclopropenone sensitization with weekly scalp DPC. The sequence derives from a woman aged 45-65 years with alopecia areata. Some clones in this sample may be carry-over from other donors' samples. J is TRBJ2-7 and V is TRBV20-1; the D gene could be TRBD1 or TRBD2 (5 bases each). Sequenced here: whole blood, sampled in connection with sensitization to the hapten diphenylcyclopropenone (DPC). The CDR3 sequence: CSAGRRGREQYF. The CDR3 nucleotides read TGCAGTGCGGGACGACGGGGTAGAGAGCAGTACTTC.